A single sample is the source of the 18 T cell receptor beta chains below, sequenced in a study of neurological immune-mediated disorders. TCRdb independently ran MiXCR on the 5' RACE reads; one entry per CDR3 protein. Among roughly 19,000 distinct CDR3 sequences listed, 6.5% to 9% were seen once. The sequenced sample was CD8+ T cells from blood. Receptors originate from a woman under 40 with HTLV-1-associated myelopathy (HAM/TSP).

This clonotype was counted many times. CDR3 sequence (DNA): TGTGCCACGATCATGAACACTGAAGCTTTCTTT. This translates into CATIMNTEAFF. The chain has TRBV27 and TRBJ1-1; D is undetermined. The V gene's germline CDR1 is MNHEY and CDR2 SMNVEV (reference sequence). The CDR3 extends over 11 amino acids. The V gene lost 10 bases and the J gene lost 0 bases, with 6 bases spanning the gap.

There are many counts of this clonotype. CDR3 nucleotides: TGTGCCAGCAGCAACCTTCCCGACAGGGGCCTTCCTGGGGCCAACGTCCTGACTTTC. Translation gives CASSNLPDRGLPGANVLTF. The chain has TRBV21-1 and TRBJ2-6; the tabulated D call, TRBD1, remains unverified against the DNA. TRBV21-1 is deemed a pseudogene. This CDR3 has 19 residues.

In its sample, this clonotype is medium-sized. The genes are TRBV10-3 and TRBJ1-2; 8 bases line up with TRBD1. The V gene end was trimmed by 5 bases and the J gene end by 4 bases; junction bases not matched to a gene: 3. The CDR3 contains 13 residues. The germline CDR1 and CDR2 sequences are ENHRY and SYGVKD. The CDR3 DNA reads TGTGCCATCAGTCCAGGGGGCGTCTATGGCTACACCTTC. Translating gives CAISPGGVYGYTF.

With regard to this clonotype: Germline and junction disagree at one end, which may indicate a read error. The V and J genes are TRBV11-3 and TRBJ2-3, with 11 bases lining up with TRBD2. CDR3 length: 17 amino acids. Per the germline V gene, CDR1 is SGHNT and CDR2 is YENEEA. The CDR3 here is CASSYSPLAGGWDTKYF. CDR3 DNA sequence: TGTGCCAGCAGCTACTCACCCCTAGCGGGGGGTTGGGATACGAAGTATTTT.

This clonotype was seen repeatedly, ten times or more. The genes are TRBV20-1 and TRBJ2-2, with TRBD1 identical over 8 bases. This CDR3 spans 16 amino acids. J was trimmed by 6 bases and V by 0 bases; bases with no gene match: 9. Germline V lookup: CDR1 DFQATT, CDR2 SNEGSKA (reference sequence). For the CDR3, the DNA is TGCAGTGCTAGAGACCCCGACAGGGGAGTCTCCGGGGAGCTGTTTTTT. Translating gives CSARDPDRGVSGELFF.

On this clonotype: The germline gene is not matched at one end of the junction; a read error may be the cause. The V gene is TRBV5-1, the J gene TRBJ2-3; D ambiguous. The CDR3 length is 14 residues. Germline assignment: CDR1 SGHRS and CDR2 YFSETQ. The chain's CDR3 is CASSLGQVTDTQYF. The CDR3 bases are TGCGCCAGCAGCTTGGGGCAAGTCACAGATACACAGTATTTT.

This clonotype was seen at least ten times. The genes are TRBV5-6 and TRBJ2-1; 7 bases line up with TRBD2. This CDR3 comprises 15 residues. Trimming removed 4 bases from V and 5 bases from J; junction bases left unmatched: 9. Germline values: CDR1 SGHDT, CDR2 YYEEEE. CDR3 DNA: TGTGCCAGCAGCCCACGGGGGGTCTGGAACAATGAGCAGTTCTTC. As protein: CASSPRGVWNNEQFF.

This clonotype has a count of ten or more. The CDR3 spells CASSLGQNNEQFF. The CDR3 nucleotides read TGTGCCAGCAGCCTAGGACAAAACAATGAGCAGTTCTTC. The chain links TRBV12-3 or TRBV12-4 to TRBJ2-1, with D possibly matching TRBD1 (5 bases). This CDR3 has 13 residues. With 6 bases removed from V and 5 bases from J, the gap between germline ends came to 11 bases.

In its sample, this clonotype was seen many times. CDR3 nucleotides: TGTGCCAGCAGCAGATTGCTCCGTAGCGAAAAACTGTTTTTT. This translates into CASSRLLRSEKLFF. This chain joins TRBV7-2 and TRBJ1-4; no reliable D call. Germline V gene sequence: CDR1 SGHTA, CDR2 FQGNSA. Trimming removed 5 bases from V and 8 bases from J, with 15 bases in between. The length of the CDR3 is 14 residues.

The J gene is TRBJ2-1, the V gene TRBV5-1; no definite D call. Germline V lookup: CDR1 SGHRS, CDR2 YFSETQ. V was cut by 4 bases and J by 5 bases, with 13 bases left in between. CDR3 length: 14 residues. The CDR3 spells CASSPETANNEQFF. For the CDR3, the DNA is TGCGCCAGCAGCCCAGAGACGGCGAACAATGAGCAGTTCTTC.

In its sample, this clonotype was seen many times. The chain recombines TRBV5-6 with TRBJ2-2; tentative D call: TRBD1 (6 bases). The germline V gene has CDR1 SGHDT and CDR2 YYEEEE. This CDR3 comprises 14 residues. Trimming removed 4 bases at V and 6 bases at J, with 13 bases between. DNA of the CDR3: TGTGCCAGCAGCCTGGGACAAGGTGCCGGGGAGCTGTTTTTT. This sequence encodes CASSLGQGAGELFF.

This clonotype was recorded many times. The chain has TRBV7-9 and TRBJ1-1; D perhaps matches TRBD1 (5 bases). Germline CDR1 is SEHNR and CDR2 is FQNEAQ (reference sequence). This CDR3 is 14 amino acids long. The germline V and J ends were trimmed by 1 base and 4 bases, with 10 bases remaining between them. CDR3 in amino acids: CASSLVGEGTEAFF. The CDR3 nucleotides read TGTGCCAGCAGCTTAGTGGGGGAAGGCACTGAAGCTTTCTTT.

This clonotype was found many times. The CDR3 DNA follows: TGTGCCAGCAGTCAGGGGGGATCGGACACTGAAGCTTTCTTT. Protein sequence: CASSQGGSDTEAFF. J is TRBJ1-1 and V is TRBV6-5, with TRBD1 matching over 7 bases. J was trimmed by 3 bases and V by 5 bases; bases with no gene match: 6. The germline V gene has CDR1 MNHEY and CDR2 SVGAGI. The CDR3 is 14 residues long.

This sequence joins TRBV20-1 and TRBJ2-3; D possibly matches TRBD1 or TRBD2 (5 bases each). Germline CDR1 reads DFQATT; CDR2 reads SNEGSKA (reference sequence). The CDR3 is 15 residues long. V lost 3 bases and J 4 bases, leaving 17 bases between the germline ends. CDR3 DNA: TGCAGTGCTAGCTTGGGGCTAGCCGGCTCAGATACGCAGTATTTT. Its protein is CSASLGLAGSDTQYF.

Many counts were recorded for this clonotype. The chain carries TRBV20-1 and TRBJ1-1, with D possibly matching TRBD1 (5 bases). CDR3 length: 16 amino acids. V gave up 5 bases and J gave up 1 base, with 20 bases separating them. From germline, CDR1 is DFQATT and CDR2 SNEGSKA (reference sequence). This chain's CDR3 is CSAQLWPGRGNTEAFF. The CDR3 coding sequence is TGCAGTGCTCAACTCTGGCCGGGACGGGGGAACACTGAAGCTTTCTTT.

This clonotype was recorded many times. The rearrangement uses TRBV7-9 and TRBJ1-4, with D perhaps TRBD1 (6 bases). There are 14 residues in the CDR3. V was pared by 5 bases and J by 5 bases, with 12 bases between. CDR1 SEHNR and CDR2 FQNEAQ come from the germline V gene (reference sequence). CDR3 loop: CASSKPGQNEKLFF. In DNA form, the CDR3 reads TGTGCCAGCAGCAAACCCGGACAGAATGAAAAACTGTTTTTT.

This clonotype came up many times. The V call is TRBV12-3 or TRBV12-4, the J call TRBJ1-2; no reliable D call. CDR3 length: 14 amino acids. V shed 7 bases and J shed 2 bases, with 14 bases lying between them. The CDR3, as DNA: TGTGCCAGCACTCAAGGAGAGGTCAACTATGGCTACACCTTC. Protein product: CASTQGEVNYGYTF.

The chain combines TRBV4-1 with TRBJ2-1, with 9 bases aligning to TRBD2. Germline-derived CDR1 and CDR2 are MGHRA and YSYEKL. V gave up 4 bases and J gave up 8 bases; unmatched junction bases: 9. The CDR3 length is 15 residues. In nucleotides, the CDR3 is TGCGCCAGCAGCCCCGCGGGGGGGCCCGGAGATGAGCAGTTCTTC. This encodes CASSPAGGPGDEQFF.